What follows describes a single T cell receptor (beta chain). Its antigen remains unidentified. Base qualities are not recorded, but no much larger clone differs from it by a single base. The immunoSEQ Assay, a bias-controlled multiplex PCR, was used to amplify TCRbeta CDR3 regions from genomic DNA. As for the original processing: Nucleated cell counts per sample were estimated from amplification of reference gene primers within the assay. Sequence reads were collapsed and filtered to measure the absolute abundance of every unique TCRbeta CDR3 rearrangement. For each sample, productive Simpson clonality was calculated by taking the square root of Simpson's diversity index across productive rearrangements. TCRdb mirrors the immuneACCESS table, restricted to in-frame sequences. Some clones are absent from its copies; in checked studies, under half trace to an unresolved V gene, and the reason for the others is unknown. From that table come the V and J calls and clone size; the DNA was used to work out D and trimming. This sample has approximately 190,000 clones in its table, and 82% of those were observed once. The ten largest clones take up 7.8% of the sample.

The sample is drawn from a study of blood T cell repertoires in COVID-19 (dated by TCRdb to about 2020). About the investigation overall: Collaborator samples came from the United States, Italy and Spain and covered acute and convalescent phases of COVID-19. The prospective study material was composed of cDNA or gDNA derived from T cells, B-cell-depleted T cells, or PBMCs. The dataset comprised deeply sampled blood TCRbeta repertoires from subjects exposed to, actively infected with, or recovered from COVID-19. The repertoires were released in a freely available public database intended as a resource for research on the immune response to SARS-CoV-2. Samples came from the ongoing ImmuneRACE study (first 160 participants) plus 1,254 subjects from 6 global collaborators. The sample metadata nearly always contained a de-identified subject ID, COVID-19 status, age in years and sex. HLA class I and class II types, where available, came from metadata supplied by the sample provider rather than from assay-based typing. Broader findings and caveats from the paper: Clinical and demographic metadata were provided uncurated, with the amount varying by source and participant.

Trimming costs V 5 bases and J 1 base, and their ends lie 4 bases apart. The CDR3 has 12 amino acids, counting the end cysteine and phenylalanine. This entry keeps only the CDR3 DNA: 36 bases, framed from base 1. CDR1 and CDR2 (MDHEN, SYDVKM) derive from the germline V gene. One collaborating source in Seattle enrolled patients during active infection and followed them longitudinally through the course of disease. The collaborating institutions used their own protocols to collect whole blood in K2EDTA tubes. Collaborator samples were shipped for TCRbeta analysis as frozen whole blood, isolated PBMCs, or DNA extracted from either sample type.

The specimen was peripheral blood. The TCR was taken from a woman aged 60 to 75 with COVID-19, enrolled during active disease. Recombination linked TRBV28 to TRBJ2-3, with the D gene call left open. The nucleotide sequence is TGTGCCAGCAGTCTTCGCACAGATACGCAGTATTTT. Its translation is CASSLRTDTQYF. With all but the CDR3 taken from the reference TRBV28 and TRBJ2-3 genes, the full variable domain is: DVKVTQSSRYLVKRTGEKVFLECVQDMDHENMFWYRQDPGLGLRLIYFSYDVKMKEKGDIPEGYSVSREKKERFSLILESASTNQTSMYLCASSLRTDTQYFGPGTRLTVL.